This entry concerns a single T cell receptor (beta chain). Its antigen is unidentified. Germline CDR1 reads SGHRS; CDR2 reads YFSETQ. V was clipped by 5 bases and J by 3 bases; unmatched bases: 14. This CDR3 is 19 amino acids long. These data belong to a study of T cell responses to AZD1222 COVID-19 vaccine. Overall study results and limits: Seropositive status at baseline applied to only six AZD1222 recipients.

Using immunoSEQ multiplex PCR, the repertoire was profiled, and TCRdb retains in-frame clones only, with some absent. The profile shows under 45,000 clones, about 88% of them singletons. The material was peripheral blood, obtained on day 0 of AZD1222 vaccination. The sequence derives from an adult in good health. The rearrangement uses TRBV5-1 and TRBJ2-6; 10 bases fit TRBD1. CDR3 residues: CASRDPRRTGGGGANVLTF. In DNA, the CDR3 is TGCGCCAGCAGAGACCCAAGAAGGACAGGGGGAGGTGGGGCCAACGTCCTGACTTTC.